A single TCR beta chain is shown here with its context. Its antigen is undetermined. The CDR3 has 18 residues. Per germline, CDR1 ENHRY and CDR2 SYGVKD. Trimming took 2 bases from V and 4 from J; bases not matched to a gene: 15. Healthy individuals who donated bone marrow served as the donors. The data were obtained in a study of cytomegalovirus exposure and HLA in healthy donors. PCR used 60 Vbeta primers and 13 Jbeta primers. TCRdb's table, derived via immunoSEQ multiplex PCR, lists solely in-frame clones and lacks some. Here the sample spans about 150,000 clones, approximately 80% being singletons. Broader study findings: Near-uniform donor sequencing depth was presumed by presence/absence analyses. Equally common other TCR beta chains were less clonally expanded than HLA-associated ones, a later analysis found. Association of approximately 16,000 TCR beta sequences with HLA alleles was found at 0.05 false discovery rate in a later analysis.

V usage is TRBV10-3 and J usage is TRBJ2-3, with TRBD1 matching over 7 bases. This receptor was taken from a male donor in good health and CMV-seronegative. Sequencing was done on a sample of PBMCs. The CDR3 coding sequence is TGTGCCATCAGTGAGACTACAGCGACAGGGACCCCATCAGATACGCAGTATTTT. It is translated as CAISETTATGTPSDTQYF.